Below, 19 T cell receptor beta chains from the same sample are listed, as sequenced in a study of vaccination effects on CD4 cells after COVID-19. Having been cultured for 9 to 11 days, the cells underwent CD4+ T cell isolation. TCRdb keeps only in-frame clones here, not all; method: immunoSEQ multiplex PCR. The top ten hold approximately 2% of the sample, which has about 76,000 clones, roughly four fifths seen once. What these receptors recognize is not known. The source material was CD4+ T cells from PBMCs cultured without peptide, sampled before COVID-19 vaccination. These receptors were collected from a human donor who received a COVID-19 vaccine.

In this sample, this clone turned up a few times. The chain links TRBV19 to TRBJ2-5; TRBD1 agrees at 8 bases. The CDR3 runs 14 residues. Unmatched junction bases numbered 7, after V lost 5 bases and J lost 5 bases. CDR1 is LNHDA and CDR2 is SQIVND in the germline V gene (reference sequence). CDR3 DNA: TGTGCCAGTAGTTCTCGGACAGGGTGGGAGACCCAGTACTTC. It encodes CASSSRTGWETQYF.

In regard to this clone: Within the sample, other DNA sequences also encode this same CDR3. The chain carries TRBV30 and TRBJ2-6; D call uncertain. Deletions cut 2 bases from V and 1 base from J, with 0 bases between. The germline CDR1 and CDR2 sequences are GTSNPN and SVGIG (reference sequence). The CDR3 has 12 residues. CDR3 loop: CAWSSGANVLTF. CDR3 nucleotide sequence: TGTGCCTGGAGTTCTGGGGCCAACGTCCTGACTTTC.

V is TRBV24-1 and J is TRBJ2-7, with 10 positions matching TRBD1. This CDR3 is built from 14 residues. The V gene end was trimmed by 2 bases and the J gene end by 6 bases; junction bases not matched to a gene: 3. Germline-derived CDR1 and CDR2 are KGHDR and SFDVKD. The CDR3 DNA reads as TGTGCCACCAGTGATTGGGACAGGGGTCCCGAGCAGTACGTC. Amino acids: CATSDWDRGPEQYV.

This clone was observed a handful of times. The rearrangement links TRBV5-1 to TRBJ2-3; 10 positions match TRBD2. The CDR3 runs to 17 residues. J was trimmed by 0 bases and V by 1 base; bases with no gene match: 5. Germline V gene lookup returns CDR1 SGHRS and CDR2 YFSETQ. CDR3 sequence (DNA): TGCGCCAGCAGCTTGATAGCGGGGGGCCCTAGCACAGATACGCAGTATTTT. Amino acid sequence: CASSLIAGGPSTDTQYF.

The genes are TRBV30 and TRBJ1-1; no firm D call. The V end was cut by 1 base, the J end by 4 bases, with 10 bases between. Germline loops: CDR1 GTSNPN, CDR2 SVGIG (reference sequence). This CDR3 comprises 13 residues. This CDR3 reads CAWSATLGTEAFF. The CDR3 bases are TGTGCCTGGAGTGCGACCCTGGGCACTGAAGCTTTCTTT. The variable domain in full, with the rest retrieved from reference TRBV30 and TRBJ1-1, is SQTIHQWPATLVQPVGSPLSLECTVEGTSNPNLYWYRQAAGRGLQLLFYSVGIGQISSEVPQNLSASRPQDRQFILSSKKLLLSDSGFYLCAWSATLGTEAFFGQGTRLTVV.

This chain joins TRBV4-1 and TRBJ2-3, with 7 bases fitting TRBD2. This CDR3 spans 18 amino acids. Unmatched junction bases numbered 16, after V lost 4 bases and J lost 3 bases. Germline V gene lookup returns CDR1 MGHRA and CDR2 YSYEKL. This CDR3 reads CASSRFEGLAVRTDTQYF. In nucleotides, the CDR3 is TGCGCCAGCAGCCGGTTCGAGGGCCTAGCGGTGAGGACAGATACGCAGTATTTT.

The V gene is TRBV5-1, the J gene TRBJ2-5; 9 bases line up with TRBD2. CDR1 and CDR2 from the germline V gene are SGHRS and YFSETQ. CDR3 size: 15 residues. The V and J ends lost 2 bases and 2 bases, in that order; junction bases with no gene match: 4. The CDR3 loop is CASSFGAGGQETQYF. CDR3 DNA sequence: TGCGCCAGCAGCTTCGGCGCGGGGGGGCAAGAGACCCAGTACTTC.

V usage is TRBV3-1 (or the pseudogene TRBV3-2) and J usage is TRBJ2-7; 10 nucleotides match TRBD2. There are 17 residues in the CDR3. Germline trimming cut 1 base from V and 5 bases from J; bases unmatched to any gene: 11. CDR1 and CDR2 (germline): LGHDT, YNNKEL (reference sequence). The chain's CDR3 is CASSQGKRGGRVNEQYV. The CDR3 coding sequence is TGTGCCAGCAGCCAAGGGAAGCGGGGGGGCCGAGTCAACGAGCAGTACGTC.

The rearrangement links TRBV3-1 (or the pseudogene TRBV3-2) to TRBJ1-3, with 7 positions matching TRBD1. Germline CDR1 and CDR2: LGHDT and YNNKEL (reference sequence). Germline trimming cut 3 bases from V and 3 bases from J; bases unmatched to any gene: 5. This CDR3 region has 15 residues. The CDR3 loop reads CASSQTGLFGNTIYF. The CDR3, as DNA: TGTGCCAGCAGCCAGACAGGGCTTTTTGGAAACACCATATATTTT.

This clone was observed once. This rearrangement joins TRBV3-1 (or the pseudogene TRBV3-2) to TRBJ2-1; D may be TRBD1 or TRBD2 (6 bases each). CDR1 and CDR2 from the germline V gene are LGHDT and YNNKEL (reference sequence). The CDR3 covers 18 residues. Trimming removed 2 bases at V and 0 bases at J, with 17 bases between. CDR3 in DNA: TGTGCCAGCAGCCAAACTCCGGGGGCGCTGAGCTCCTACAATGAGCAGTTCTTC. This translates into CASSQTPGALSSYNEQFF.

This chain uses TRBV13 with TRBJ1-1; unclear D gene. Trimming took off 6 bases at V and 3 bases at J, with 11 bases between the two ends. This CDR3 spans 13 amino acids. Germline V gene sequence: CDR1 PRHDT, CDR2 FYEKMQ (reference sequence). This CDR3 is CASSIQEYTEAFF. The CDR3 DNA follows: TGTGCCAGCAGTATTCAGGAATACACTGAAGCTTTCTTT.

Written as DNA, the CDR3 is TGTGCCAGTAGCGGGGGATCCGAGACCCAGTACTTC. Translating it yields CASSGGSETQYF. This chain connects TRBV19 to TRBJ2-5, with a weak D call TRBD2 (6 bases). The germline V gene has CDR1 LNHDA and CDR2 SQIVND (reference sequence). The CDR3 extends over 12 amino acids. V dropped 6 bases and J dropped 5 bases, with 10 bases sitting between them.

The chain joins TRBV10-3 to TRBJ1-6; possibly TRBD1 for D (5 bases). The ends were cut back, 0 bases at V and 9 bases at J, with 15 bases in the middle. The CDR3 covers 16 residues. Germline V gene data show CDR1 as ENHRY and CDR2 as SYGVKD. The CDR3 DNA reads as TGTGCCATCAGTGAGTCGGCAGGGTACCTTAGTTCACCCCTCCACTTT. This translates into CAISESAGYLSSPLHF.

This chain uses TRBV6-6 with TRBJ2-2; the D gene could be TRBD1 or TRBD2 (6 bases each). The V end lost 10 bases, the J end lost 4 bases, and 10 bases lay between the germline ends. The germline V gene has CDR1 MNHNY and CDR2 SVGAGI (reference sequence). CDR3 length: 12 residues. The CDR3 bases are TGTGCCAACCGGGGGCCCACCGGGGAGCTGTTTTTT. Its protein is CANRGPTGELFF.

The CDR3 DNA sequence: TGTGCCAGCCCTTGGGGCGGGGGGCCTACGAGCTCCTACGAGCAGTACGTC. Amino acids: CASPWGGGPTSSYEQYV. J is TRBJ2-7 and V is TRBV6-4; TRBD2 matches 8 bases. Per germline, CDR1 MRHNA and CDR2 SNTAGT. There are 17 residues in the CDR3. V was clipped by 8 bases and J by 0 bases; unmatched bases: 15.

This clone was seen only a few times. The rearrangement links TRBV12-3 or TRBV12-4 to TRBJ1-1, with D hard to call. This CDR3 region has 11 residues. V gave up 6 bases and J gave up 8 bases, with 10 bases separating them. CDR3: CASRDRREAFF. For the CDR3, the DNA is TGTGCCAGCAGGGATCGTAGGGAAGCTTTCTTT.

This clone occurred once. The V call is TRBV7-2, the J call TRBJ2-3, with no clear D. Trimming removed 2 bases from V and 6 bases from J, with 3 bases in between. The CDR3 loop spans 11 amino acids. Per germline, CDR1 SGHTA and CDR2 FQGNSA. CDR3 DNA: TGTGCCAGCAGCTTACGGGATACGCAGTATTTT. Translation gives CASSLRDTQYF.

This clone has only one observation. The rearrangement uses TRBV5-6 and TRBJ2-1, with D perhaps TRBD2 (5 bases). Looked up from germline, CDR1 is SGHDT and CDR2 is YYEEEE. V was shortened by 1 base and J by 0 bases, with 11 bases between the two germline ends. The CDR3 extends over 16 amino acids. CDR3 nucleotides: TGTGCCAGCAGCTTGAGGACGGGGTCCTCCTACAATGAGCAGTTCTTC. Encoded protein: CASSLRTGSSYNEQFF.

This chain links TRBV28 with TRBJ2-2, with 10 bases fitting TRBD1. Germline V lookup: CDR1 MDHEN, CDR2 SYDVKM. The CDR3 contains 16 residues. Losses at the gene ends were 3 bases for V and 5 bases for J; bases not matched to a gene: 6. The CDR3 is CASSFPGQGRTGELFF. The DNA of the CDR3 is TGTGCCAGCAGTTTCCCGGGACAGGGGAGAACCGGGGAGCTGTTTTTT.